The entry below gives a single TCR beta chain sequence along with its context. The sample belongs to a study of blood T cell repertoires in COVID-19. Germline V lookup: CDR1 SEHNR, CDR2 FQNEAQ (reference sequence). The V end lost 9 bases, the J end lost 6 bases, and 12 bases lay between the germline ends. The CDR3 loop spans 13 amino acids. In the authors' methods: The assay estimated nucleated cells by amplifying reference gene primers. Profiled with immunoSEQ multiplex PCR; TCRdb holds only in-frame clones, not every one. The V and J calls and clone size are taken from that table; D and trimming were inferred from the DNA. This table has 470,000 or so clones, around nine tenths appearing once.

The chain employs TRBV7-9 and TRBJ1-6; a weak D match, TRBD1 (5 bases). The sequenced sample consisted of PBMCs or T cells enriched from blood (not recorded which). This sequence originates from a young woman with acute COVID-19. Written as DNA, the CDR3 is TGTGCCAGTGGGGGGGTAGTTAATTCACCCCTCCACTTT. Protein product: CASGGVVNSPLHF.